This T cell receptor (beta chain) appears in the sequencing data of a study of response to subunit inactivated influenza vaccine. Overall study results and limits: Authors suggested each seasonal influenza vaccination recruits few new T cells.

Regarding this clonotype: Its antigen is still unknown.

Losses at the gene ends were 7 bases for V and 7 bases for J; bases not matched to a gene: 9. Germline V CDR1 and CDR2: SGHTA, FQGTGA. CDR3 length: 14 amino acids. Via MiXCR, TCRdb re-called the RT-PCR reads, giving one row per CDR3 protein. The data hold 150,000 or so distinct CDR3 sequences, with over 8.5% observed a single time. The chain is built from TRBV7-3 and TRBJ2-1, with TRBD2 identical over 8 bases. The receptor was isolated from a man aged 45-69 years who received an inactivated influenza vaccine. The sequencing here drew on CD8+ T cells sorted from PBMCs, taken less than 25 months after vaccination. The CDR3 DNA is TGTGCCAGCACAGACAGCGGGAGTAGTAATGAGCAGTTCTTC. Translation: CASTDSGSSNEQFF.